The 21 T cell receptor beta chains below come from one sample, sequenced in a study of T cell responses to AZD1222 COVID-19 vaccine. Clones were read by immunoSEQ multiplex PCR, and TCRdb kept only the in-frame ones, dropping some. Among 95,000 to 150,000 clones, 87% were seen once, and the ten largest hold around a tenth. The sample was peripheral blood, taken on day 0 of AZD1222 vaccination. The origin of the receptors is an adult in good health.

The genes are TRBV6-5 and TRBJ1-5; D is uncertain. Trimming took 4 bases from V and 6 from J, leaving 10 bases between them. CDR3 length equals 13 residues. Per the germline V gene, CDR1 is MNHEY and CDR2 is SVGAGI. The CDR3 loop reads CASSFLGSQPQHF. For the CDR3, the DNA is TGTGCCAGCAGTTTTTTAGGGTCTCAGCCCCAGCATTTT.

This CDR3 reads CASTRGSNTGELFF. CDR3 DNA sequence: TGCGCCAGCACCAGGGGGTCGAACACCGGGGAGCTGTTTTTT. The chain employs TRBV5-1 and TRBJ2-2; 7 positions agree with TRBD1. Trimming took 6 bases from V and 0 from J; bases not matched to a gene: 2. Germline loops: CDR1 SGHRS, CDR2 YFSETQ. The CDR3 sequence is 14 residues long.

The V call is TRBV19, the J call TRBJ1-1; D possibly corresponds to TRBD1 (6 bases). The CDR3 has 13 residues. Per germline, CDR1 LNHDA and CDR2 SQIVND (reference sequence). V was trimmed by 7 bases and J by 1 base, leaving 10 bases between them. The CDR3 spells CASTGAWNTEAFF. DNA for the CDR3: TGTGCCAGTACAGGGGCCTGGAACACTGAAGCTTTCTTT.

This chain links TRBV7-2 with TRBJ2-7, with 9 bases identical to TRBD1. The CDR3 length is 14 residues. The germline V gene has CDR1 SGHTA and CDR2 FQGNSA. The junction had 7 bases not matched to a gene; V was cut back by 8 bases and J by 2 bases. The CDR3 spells CASRIRTGAYEQYF. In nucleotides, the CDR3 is TGTGCCAGCCGTATTCGGACAGGGGCCTACGAGCAGTACTTC.

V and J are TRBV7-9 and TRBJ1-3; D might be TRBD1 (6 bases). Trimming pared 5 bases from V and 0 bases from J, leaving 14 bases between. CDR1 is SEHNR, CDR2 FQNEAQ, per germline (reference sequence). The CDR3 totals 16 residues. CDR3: CASSPKGTHSGNTIYF. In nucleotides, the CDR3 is TGTGCCAGCAGCCCCAAGGGGACACACTCTGGAAACACCATATATTTT.

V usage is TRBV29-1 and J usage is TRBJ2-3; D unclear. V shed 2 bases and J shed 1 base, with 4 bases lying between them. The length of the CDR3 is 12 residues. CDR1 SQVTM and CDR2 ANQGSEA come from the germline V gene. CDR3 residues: CSVELGTDTQYF. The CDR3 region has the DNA TGCAGCGTTGAACTGGGCACAGATACGCAGTATTTT.

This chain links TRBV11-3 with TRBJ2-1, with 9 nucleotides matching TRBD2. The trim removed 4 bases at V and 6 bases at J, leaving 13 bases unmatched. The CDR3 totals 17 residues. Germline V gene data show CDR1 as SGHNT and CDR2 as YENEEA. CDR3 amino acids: CASSSGLAGGPGNEQFF. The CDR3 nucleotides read TGTGCCAGCAGCTCGGGACTGGCGGGAGGGCCAGGCAATGAGCAGTTCTTC.

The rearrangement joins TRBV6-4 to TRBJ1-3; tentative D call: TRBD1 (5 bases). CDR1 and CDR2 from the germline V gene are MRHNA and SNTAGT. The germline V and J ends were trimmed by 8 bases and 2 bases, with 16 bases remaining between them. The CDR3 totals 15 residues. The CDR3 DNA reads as TGTGCCAGCCTCATCCCAGGGTTGGCTGGAAACACCATATATTTT. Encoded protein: CASLIPGLAGNTIYF.

The CDR3 DNA sequence: TGTGCCAGCAGTTTAGCGACAGGGGGAATACAGCCCCAGCATTTT. Its protein product is CASSLATGGIQPQHF. The chain combines TRBV28 with TRBJ1-5, with 9 positions matching TRBD1. Germline CDR1 is MDHEN and CDR2 is SYDVKM. The V segment lost 2 bases and the J segment 7 bases; nucleotides outside the gene matches: 6. The CDR3 extends over 15 amino acids.

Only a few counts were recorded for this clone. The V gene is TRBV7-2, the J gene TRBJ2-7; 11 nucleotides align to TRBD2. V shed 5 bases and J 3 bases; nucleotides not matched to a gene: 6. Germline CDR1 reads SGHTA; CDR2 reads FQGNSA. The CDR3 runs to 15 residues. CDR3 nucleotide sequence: TGTGCCAGCAGCCAACTAGCGGGGGCCTTCTACGAGCAGTACTTC. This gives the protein CASSQLAGAFYEQYF.

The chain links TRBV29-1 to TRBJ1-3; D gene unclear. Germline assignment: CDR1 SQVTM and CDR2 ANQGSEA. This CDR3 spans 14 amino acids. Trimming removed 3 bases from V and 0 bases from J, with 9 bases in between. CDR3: CSVDYGSSGNTIYF. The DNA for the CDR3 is TGCAGCGTTGATTACGGTAGCTCTGGAAACACCATATATTTT. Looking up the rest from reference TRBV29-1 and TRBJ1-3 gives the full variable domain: SAVISQKPSRDICQRGTSLTIQCQVDSQVTMMFWYRQQPGQSLTLIATANQGSEATYESGFVIDKFPISRPNLTFSTLTVSNMSPEDSSIYLCSVDYGSSGNTIYFGEGSWLTVV.

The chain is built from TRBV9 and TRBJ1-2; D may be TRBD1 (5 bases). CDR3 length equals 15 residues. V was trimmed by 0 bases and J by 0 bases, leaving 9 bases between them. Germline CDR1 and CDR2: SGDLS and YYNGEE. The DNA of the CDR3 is TGTGCCAGCAGCGTAGGCGGACACTCTAACTATGGCTACACCTTC. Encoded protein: CASSVGGHSNYGYTF.

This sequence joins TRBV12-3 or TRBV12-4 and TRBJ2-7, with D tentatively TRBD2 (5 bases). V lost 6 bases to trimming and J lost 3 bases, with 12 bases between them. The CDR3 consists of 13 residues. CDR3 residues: CASRSPRGYEQYF. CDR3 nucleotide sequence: TGTGCCAGCAGGTCACCCCGGGGCTACGAGCAGTACTTC.

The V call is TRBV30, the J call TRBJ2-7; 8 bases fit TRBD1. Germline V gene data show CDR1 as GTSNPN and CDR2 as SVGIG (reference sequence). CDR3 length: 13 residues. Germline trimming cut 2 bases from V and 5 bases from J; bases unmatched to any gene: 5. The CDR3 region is CAWSFQGADEQYF. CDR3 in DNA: TGTGCCTGGAGTTTCCAGGGGGCGGACGAGCAGTACTTC.

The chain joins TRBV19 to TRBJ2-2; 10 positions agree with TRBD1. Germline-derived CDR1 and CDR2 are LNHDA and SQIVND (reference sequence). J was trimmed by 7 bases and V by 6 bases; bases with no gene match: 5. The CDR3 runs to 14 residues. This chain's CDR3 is CASRMTGGNGELFF. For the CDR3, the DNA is TGTGCCAGTAGAATGACAGGGGGCAACGGGGAGCTGTTTTTT.

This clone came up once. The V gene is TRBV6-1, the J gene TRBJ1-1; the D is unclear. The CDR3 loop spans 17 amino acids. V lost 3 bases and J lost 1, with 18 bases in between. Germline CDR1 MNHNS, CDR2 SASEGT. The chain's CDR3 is CASSDVEGTYGNTEAFF. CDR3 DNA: TGTGCCAGCAGTGACGTCGAAGGAACCTACGGGAACACTGAAGCTTTCTTT.

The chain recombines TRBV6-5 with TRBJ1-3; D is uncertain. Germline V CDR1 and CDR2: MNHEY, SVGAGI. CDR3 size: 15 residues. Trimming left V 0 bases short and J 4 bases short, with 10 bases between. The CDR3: CASSYSTAIGNTIYF. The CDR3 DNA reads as TGTGCCAGCAGTTACTCGACCGCTATAGGAAACACCATATATTTT.

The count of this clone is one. DNA for the CDR3: TGTGCCAGCAGGGGGCTCGGGCGGGATGGCTACACCTTC. It specifies CASRGLGRDGYTF. The rearrangement uses TRBV2 and TRBJ1-2; D is perhaps TRBD1 (5 bases). The V end was cut by 6 bases, the J end by 6 bases, with 14 bases between. Germline-derived CDR1 and CDR2 are SNHLY and FYNNEI. This CDR3 is 13 amino acids long.

The CDR3 spells CASSLDASISYNEQFF. The DNA for the CDR3 is TGCGCCAGCAGCTTGGACGCCTCCATCTCCTACAATGAGCAGTTCTTC. This chain connects TRBV5-1 to TRBJ2-1; no clear D. The germline gives CDR1 SGHRS, CDR2 YFSETQ. The CDR3 runs 16 residues. The V and J ends lost 0 bases and 0 bases respectively, with 10 bases between them.

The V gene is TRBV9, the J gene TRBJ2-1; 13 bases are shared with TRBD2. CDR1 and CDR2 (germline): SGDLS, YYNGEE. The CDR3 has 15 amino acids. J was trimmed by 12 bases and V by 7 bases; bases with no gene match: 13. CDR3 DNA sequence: TGTGCCAGCGGGGCCCCCCTGACTAGCGGGGGGCGGCAGTTCTTC. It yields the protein CASGAPLTSGGRQFF.

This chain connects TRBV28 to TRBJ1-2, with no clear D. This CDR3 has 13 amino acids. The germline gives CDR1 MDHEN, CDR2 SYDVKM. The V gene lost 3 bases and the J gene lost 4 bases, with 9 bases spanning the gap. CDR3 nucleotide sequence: TGTGCCAGCAGTTTCGTCGGCTTCTATGGCTACACCTTC. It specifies CASSFVGFYGYTF.